Each of the 18 T cell receptor beta chains below was sequenced from the same sample in a study of blood T cell repertoires in COVID-19. The assay was immunoSEQ multiplex PCR, and TCRdb's table has in-frame clones only and misses some. Of hundreds of thousands of clones in the sample, 80% to 90% were seen once. Source material: PBMCs or T cells enriched from blood (not recorded which). The receptors stem from a man under 40 who had recovered from COVID-19.

DNA of the CDR3: TGTGCCACCAGTGACTCATACACGAACACCGGGGAGCTGTTTTTT. This encodes CATSDSYTNTGELFF. The chain has TRBV24-1 and TRBJ2-2; D is unresolved. V gave up 4 bases and J gave up 0 bases, with 8 bases separating them. CDR1 and CDR2 from the germline V gene are KGHDR and SFDVKD. The CDR3 extends over 15 amino acids.

This chain's CDR3 is CSARGQPKLFF. Written as DNA, the CDR3 is TGCAGTGCTAGAGGACAGCCGAAACTGTTTTTT. This chain links TRBV20-1 with TRBJ1-4, with a tentative D call TRBD1 (5 bases). CDR1 DFQATT and CDR2 SNEGSKA come from the germline V gene (reference sequence). The CDR3 has 11 amino acids. The germline V and J ends were trimmed by 1 base and 11 bases, with 8 bases remaining between them.

The V and J genes are TRBV29-1 and TRBJ1-3; D ambiguous. Trimming removed 5 bases from V and 0 bases from J, with 5 bases in between. The length of the CDR3 is 12 residues. Germline loops: CDR1 SQVTM, CDR2 ANQGSEA. CDR3: CSVRGSGNTIYF. DNA for the CDR3: TGCAGCGTTCGGGGCTCTGGAAACACCATATATTTT.

The genes are TRBV9 and TRBJ2-5; TRBD2 matches 8 bases. CDR3 length equals 17 residues. CDR1 and CDR2 (germline): SGDLS, YYNGEE. V was clipped by 4 bases and J by 5 bases; unmatched bases: 16. The CDR3 DNA follows: TGTGCCAGCAGCCCCCGGGGGCGAGCGGGAGATGGTGAGACCCAGTACTTC. Translation gives CASSPRGRAGDGETQYF.

The rearrangement links TRBV6-6 to TRBJ2-3; 7 bases are a match to TRBD1. The CDR3 consists of 16 residues. Germline CDR1 reads MNHNY; CDR2 reads SVGAGI (reference sequence). The V segment lost 1 base and the J segment 6 bases; nucleotides outside the gene matches: 10. CDR3: CASSYYDRVHGDTQYF. The CDR3 nucleotides read TGTGCCAGCAGTTACTACGACAGGGTTCATGGGGATACGCAGTATTTT.

The J gene is TRBJ2-1, the V gene TRBV20-1; 7 nucleotides match TRBD2. Germline loops: CDR1 DFQATT, CDR2 SNEGSKA (reference sequence). V was clipped by 3 bases and J by 6 bases; unmatched bases: 8. CDR3 size: 14 residues. The CDR3 sequence is CSASGRERFNEQFF. In DNA, the CDR3 is TGCAGTGCTAGTGGGCGGGAGAGGTTCAATGAGCAGTTCTTC.

The V gene is TRBV28, the J gene TRBJ1-5; 8 nucleotides agree with TRBD1. CDR3 length: 14 residues. J lost 7 bases, V lost 8 bases, and 10 bases had no gene match. CDR1 is MDHEN and CDR2 is SYDVKM in the germline V gene. The CDR3 is CASGMGRGHQPQHF. DNA of the CDR3: TGTGCCAGCGGGATGGGCAGGGGGCACCAGCCCCAGCATTTT.

V is TRBV12-3 or TRBV12-4 and J is TRBJ1-5; D perhaps matches TRBD1 (5 bases). The V and J ends lost 1 base and 11 bases respectively, with 12 bases between them. This CDR3 has 13 residues. CDR3: CASSLEGHSTQHF. The CDR3, as DNA: TGTGCCAGCAGTTTAGAGGGGCATTCGACCCAGCATTTT.

V and J are TRBV29-1 and TRBJ2-3, with TRBD2 matching over 12 bases. After removal of 0 bases from V and 4 bases from J, the junction contained 20 bases not matched to a gene. CDR3 length: 21 amino acids. Germline V gives CDR1 SQVTM, CDR2 ANQGSEA. The CDR3 loop reads CSVEEYQTSGSRLLWPDTQYF. The CDR3 DNA is TGCAGCGTTGAAGAATACCAGACTAGCGGGAGTCGTCTTTTGTGGCCAGATACGCAGTATTTT.

The rearrangement uses TRBV4-1 and TRBJ1-5; D not resolved. The CDR3 length is 15 residues. Trimming removed 5 bases at V and 6 bases at J, with 17 bases between. CDR1 MGHRA and CDR2 YSYEKL come from the germline V gene. The CDR3 loop reads CASSAQMGGIQPQHF. CDR3 bases: TGCGCCAGCAGCGCCCAAATGGGAGGCATTCAGCCCCAGCATTTT.

The rearrangement joins TRBV4-1 to TRBJ1-6; 7 nucleotides line up with TRBD1. CDR3 length: 19 amino acids. CDR1 MGHRA and CDR2 YSYEKL come from the germline V gene. Germline trimming cut 1 base from V and 0 bases from J; bases unmatched to any gene: 9. CDR3 sequence reads: CASSQVQQGHSSYNSPLHF. DNA for the CDR3: TGCGCCAGCAGCCAAGTACAACAGGGGCACAGCTCCTATAATTCACCCCTCCACTTT.

The genes are TRBV18 and TRBJ2-5; D unclear. V shed 2 bases and J shed 4 bases, with 11 bases lying between them. The CDR3 contains 14 residues. CDR1 KGHSH and CDR2 LQKENI come from the germline V gene. The CDR3: CASSPSGLRETQYF. The DNA for the CDR3 is TGTGCCAGCTCACCATCGGGTCTTCGAGAGACCCAGTACTTC.

The chain has TRBV7-9 and TRBJ1-1; D perhaps matches TRBD1 (6 bases). Between the trimmed V and J ends, which lost 3 bases and 9 bases, there was a span of 14 bases. The CDR3 sequence is 13 residues long. Germline loops: CDR1 SEHNR, CDR2 FQNEAQ (reference sequence). The CDR3 protein is CASSLAGEGKAFF. The CDR3 coding sequence is TGTGCCAGCAGCTTGGCAGGGGAGGGGAAAGCTTTCTTT.

This clone was detected only once. The genes are TRBV30 and TRBJ2-2; D is perhaps TRBD1 (5 bases). This CDR3 region has 14 residues. Germline V CDR1 and CDR2: GTSNPN, SVGIG (reference sequence). Trimming shortened V by 5 bases and J by 1 base, and 11 bases separated the two germline ends. CDR3 in amino acids: CAWYGALNTGELFF. DNA of the CDR3: TGTGCCTGGTATGGGGCGCTGAACACCGGGGAGCTGTTTTTT.

This chain uses TRBV6-1 with TRBJ2-2; D gene ambiguous. Trimming cost V 2 bases and J 0 bases, with 7 bases left between them. CDR1 is MNHNS, CDR2 SASEGT, per germline. The CDR3 extends over 15 amino acids. For the CDR3, the DNA is TGTGCCAGCAGTGAACTACTCGCGAACACCGGGGAGCTGTTTTTT. Translated, it gives CASSELLANTGELFF.

The chain is built from TRBV10-3 and TRBJ2-6; 9 nucleotides align to TRBD1. Germline V gene sequence: CDR1 ENHRY, CDR2 SYGVKD. The CDR3 length is 16 residues. V gave up 7 bases and J gave up 1 base; unmatched junction bases: 5. In DNA, the CDR3 is TGTGCCATCACGGGACAGGGATTTTCTGGGGCCAACGTCCTGACTTTC. Translated, it gives CAITGQGFSGANVLTF.

The CDR3 reads CAATGSSPSGRARGQETQYF. The CDR3, as DNA: TGTGCCGCGACCGGATCCAGTCCCAGCGGGAGGGCCCGTGGCCAAGAGACCCAGTACTTC. The rearrangement uses TRBV28 and TRBJ2-5, with TRBD2 identical over 10 bases. J lost 1 base, V lost 11 bases, and 25 bases had no gene match. Germline CDR1 and CDR2: MDHEN and SYDVKM. The CDR3 extends over 20 amino acids.

The V gene is TRBV30, the J gene TRBJ1-2, with D tentatively TRBD1 (5 bases). V was shortened by 3 bases and J by 4 bases, with 12 bases between the two germline ends. Germline V CDR1 and CDR2: GTSNPN, SVGIG (reference sequence). The CDR3 spans 13 residues. CDR3 residues: CAWSQWGRYGYTF. In nucleotides, the CDR3 is TGTGCCTGGAGCCAGTGGGGCCGCTATGGCTACACCTTC. Complete variable domain (other parts from reference TRBV30 and TRBJ1-2): SQTIHQWPATLVQPVGSPLSLECTVEGTSNPNLYWYRQAAGRGLQLLFYSVGIGQISSEVPQNLSASRPQDRQFILSSKKLLLSDSGFYLCAWSQWGRYGYTFGSGTRLTVV.